This record looks at one TCR beta chain sequence and its context. Its antigen is unknown. Here immunoSEQ multiplex PCR was the method, and the copy in TCRdb shows in-frame clones only, minus some. The sample shows 110,000 to 150,000 clones, 80% to 95% of them seen only once. The data originate from a study of graft-versus-host responses after intestinal transplantation. Overall study context: Recipients were given multivisceral, liver-intestinal, or isolated intestinal transplants. Anti-thymocyte globulin induction was given to all recipients, followed by tacrolimus and steroids for around three years.

V lost 3 bases and J 8 bases, leaving 19 bases between the germline ends. This CDR3 has 15 amino acids. CDR1 and CDR2 from the germline V gene are SEHNR and FQNEAQ (reference sequence). The specimen comprised unstimulated CD4+ T cells sorted from spleen or lymph node cells, sampled before intestinal transplant. The V call is TRBV7-9, the J call TRBJ1-2; D unresolved. This receptor was obtained from a human donor who received an intestinal transplant. CDR3 loop: CASSFSVGGLWGYTF. The DNA of the CDR3 is TGTGCCAGCAGCTTTTCGGTCGGAGGACTATGGGGCTACACCTTC.